The rows below give T cell receptor beta chains drawn from one sample of a study of blood T cell repertoires in COVID-19. Profiling relied on immunoSEQ multiplex PCR, and the TCRdb table lists in-frame clones only, not all of them. The sample yields over 350,000 clones, approximately 90% seen once. The sequencing input was peripheral blood. These receptors all come from a woman aged 25 to 45 with active or convalescent COVID-19. The CDR3 runs from the conserved cysteine through the conserved F or W. D genes are given only for firm matches. The size entry is marked missing in some rows and otherwise reads once, few, many or a size class.

J | V | size | D | CDR3 | DNA
TRBJ1-2 | TRBV19 | . | . | CASSIEGRTERF | TGTGCCAGTAGTATAGAGGGGAGGACGGAGCGTTTC
TRBJ2-1 | TRBV3-1/TRBV3-2 | . | TRBD2 | CASSQRLLAGGPNEQFF | TGTGCCAGCAGCCAAAGACTACTAGCGGGAGGGCCCAATGAGCAGTTCTTC
TRBJ1-2 | TRBV12-3/TRBV12-4 | . | . | CASAGGNYGYTF | TGTGCCAGCGCTGGGGGGAACTATGGCTACACCTTC
TRBJ1-2 | TRBV5-6 | . | TRBD1 | CASSWDRGHTF | TGTGCCAGCAGCTGGGACAGGGGCCACACCTTC
TRBJ1-1 | TRBV7-9 | once | TRBD1 | CASTLGQGKSTEAFF | TGTGCCAGCACCCTAGGACAGGGGAAATCGACTGAAGCTTTCTTT
TRBJ2-2 | TRBV5-1 | few | TRBD2 | CASTPGTSNTGELFF | TGCGCCAGTACCCCCGGGACTAGCAACACCGGGGAGCTGTTTTTT
TRBJ1-6 | TRBV10-3 | . | . | CAISTGRTNSPLHF | TGTGCCATCAGCACAGGGAGAACAAATTCACCCCTCCACTTT
TRBJ2-7 | TRBV10-1 | few | . | CATSAGTFSGLGEQYF | TGCGCCACCTCCGCGGGAACGTTTTCGGGTTTAGGCGAGCAGTACTTC
TRBJ2-7 | TRBV11-2 | once | TRBD1 | CASSSGTGFFEQYF | TGTGCCAGCAGCTCCGGGACAGGGTTTTTCGAGCAGTACTTC
TRBJ1-2 | TRBV5-5 | . | . | CASSLTIGGGDYGYTF | TGTGCCAGCAGCTTAACGATCGGGGGAGGGGACTATGGCTACACCTTC
TRBJ2-7 | TRBV11-2 | once | . | CASSLRGFEDEQYF | TGTGCCAGCAGCTTAAGAGGGTTTGAGGACGAGCAGTACTTC
TRBJ1-6 | TRBV10-3 | . | TRBD1 | CAIRGDSFNSPLHF | TGTGCCATCAGGGGGGACAGTTTTAATTCACCCCTCCACTTT
TRBJ2-7 | TRBV4-2 | . | TRBD1 | CASSQDSGQGATQGEQYF | TGTGCCAGCAGCCAAGATTCTGGGCAGGGGGCAACTCAGGGGGAGCAGTACTTC
TRBJ2-2 | TRBV30 | . | TRBD1 | CAWKGQGGTGELFF | TGTGCCTGGAAGGGACAGGGAGGGACCGGGGAGCTGTTTTTT
TRBJ1-4 | TRBV11-2 | . | . | CASSLAAGKLFF | TGTGCCAGCAGCTTAGCCGCCGGAAAACTGTTTTTT
TRBJ1-2 | TRBV7-2 | . | . | CASSLAGGTNYGYTF | TGTGCCAGCAGCTTAGCGGGGGGAACTAACTATGGCTACACCTTC
TRBJ1-3 | TRBV21-1 | . | . | CASSLKDRDPGNTIYF | TGTGCCAGCAGCTTAAAAGACAGGGACCCTGGAAACACCATATATTTT
TRBJ2-5 | TRBV5-1 | . | TRBD2 | CASSYGLADLQETQYF | TGCGCCAGCAGCTACGGACTAGCGGACTTACAAGAGACCCAGTACTTC
TRBJ1-6 | TRBV6-5 | few | . | CASRTVNSPLHF | TGTGCCAGCAGGACAGTAAATTCACCCCTCCACTTT
TRBJ2-7 | TRBV5-4 | . | . | CASSLEHDKPPYEQYF | TGTGCCAGCAGCTTGGAGCACGACAAACCTCCCTACGAGCAGTACTTC
TRBJ2-5 | TRBV5-1 | . | . | CASTKVGGREETQYF | TGCGCCAGCACAAAAGTCGGGGGTAGGGAAGAGACCCAGTACTTC
TRBJ1-2 | TRBV3-1/TRBV3-2 | . | . | CASSQEDRGLGYTF | TGTGCCAGCAGCCAAGAAGATCGGGGTTTAGGCTACACCTTC
TRBJ2-7 | TRBV6-5 | once | TRBD1 | CASSIGQESSYEQYF | TGTGCCAGCAGTATTGGACAGGAATCCTCCTACGAGCAGTACTTC
TRBJ1-6 | TRBV11-2 | once | . | CASSQGAYNSPLHF | TGTGCCAGCAGCCAAGGGGCCTATAATTCACCCCTCCACTTT
TRBJ1-1 | TRBV29-1 | . | . | CSVVGSRGNTEAFF | TGCAGCGTTGTTGGCAGCAGAGGGAACACTGAAGCTTTCTTT
TRBJ2-1 | TRBV2 | . | TRBD1 | CASSDPPDRAYNEQFF | TGTGCCAGCAGTGATCCCCCCGACAGGGCCTACAATGAGCAGTTCTTC
TRBJ2-1 | TRBV4-1 | . | . | CASSQESLASEQFF | TGCGCCAGCAGCCAAGAGAGTCTAGCCTCTGAGCAGTTCTTC
TRBJ2-5 | TRBV6-1 | . | TRBD2 | CASSESAGGQETQYF | TGTGCCAGCAGTGAGTCGGCGGGGGGGCAAGAGACCCAGTACTTC
TRBJ2-3 | TRBV18 | . | . | CASSPLQGGRDTQYF | TGTGCCAGCTCACCACTTCAGGGGGGAAGGGATACGCAGTATTTT
TRBJ1-4 | TRBV9 | . | TRBD1 | CASSVSAGQGNEKLFF | TGTGCCAGCAGCGTTTCGGCGGGACAGGGAAATGAAAAACTGTTTTTT
TRBJ1-1 | TRBV20-1 | . | . | CSASHLGASGNTEAFF | TGCAGTGCTAGTCATCTGGGAGCGTCCGGGAACACTGAAGCTTTCTTT
TRBJ2-2 | TRBV30 | . | TRBD2 | CAWSRGDGTGELFF | TGTGCCTGGAGTCGGGGGGACGGCACCGGGGAGCTGTTTTTT
TRBJ2-3 | TRBV12-3/TRBV12-4 | . | TRBD1 | CASRITGGDTQYF | TGTGCCAGCAGAATCACAGGGGGAGATACGCAGTATTTT
TRBJ2-2 | TRBV5-4 | . | . | CASSLSTANTGELFF | TGTGCCAGCAGCTTGTCCACAGCGAACACCGGGGAGCTGTTTTTT
TRBJ1-1 | TRBV5-6 | . | . | CASSLILVEGNTEAFF | TGTGCCAGCAGCTTGATCCTTGTTGAGGGGAACACTGAAGCTTTCTTT
TRBJ2-2 | TRBV5-6 | . | TRBD2 | CASNSGVVGGELFF | TGTGCCAGCAATAGCGGGGTTGTTGGCGGGGAGCTGTTTTTT
TRBJ2-5 | TRBV4-1 | . | . | CASSQENSQETQYF | TGCGCCAGCAGCCAAGAAAACAGCCAAGAGACCCAGTACTTC
TRBJ2-3 | TRBV4-1 | . | . | CASSQDGASSDTQYF | TGCGCCAGCAGCCAAGATGGAGCCTCCTCAGATACGCAGTATTTT
TRBJ2-6 | TRBV27 | . | TRBD1 | CASGTAGANVLTF | TGTGCCAGCGGGACAGCTGGGGCCAACGTCCTGACTTTC
TRBJ1-2 | TRBV7-9 | . | . | CASSFPGLNYGYTF | TGTGCCAGCAGCTTCCCGGGACTGAACTATGGCTACACCTTC
TRBJ2-2 | TRBV7-6 | few | TRBD1 | CASSSRTGTANTGELFF | TGTGCCAGCAGCTCCAGAACCGGGACAGCGAACACCGGGGAGCTGTTTTTT